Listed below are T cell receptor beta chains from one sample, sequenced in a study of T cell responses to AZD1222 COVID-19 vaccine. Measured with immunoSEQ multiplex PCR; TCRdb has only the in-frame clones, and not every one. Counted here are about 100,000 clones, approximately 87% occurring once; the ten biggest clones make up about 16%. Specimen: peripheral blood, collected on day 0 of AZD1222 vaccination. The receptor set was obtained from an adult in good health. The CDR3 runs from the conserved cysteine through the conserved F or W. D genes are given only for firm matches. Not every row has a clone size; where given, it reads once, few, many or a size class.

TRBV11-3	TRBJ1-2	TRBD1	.	TGTGCCAGCAGCTTAACGGACAGGGAGGGCTACACCTTC	CASSLTDREGYTF
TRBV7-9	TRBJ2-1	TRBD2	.	TGTGCCAGCAGACCGGGACTAGCGGGAGTAGGGCGGACCAATGAGCAGTTCTTC	CASRPGLAGVGRTNEQFF
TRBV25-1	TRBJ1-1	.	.	TGTGCCAGCGGCTCTGTTACTGAAGCTTTCTTT	CASGSVTEAFF
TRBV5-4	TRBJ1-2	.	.	TGTGCCAGCAGCCAAACAGGGCTCTCCTTTGGCTACACCTTC	CASSQTGLSFGYTF
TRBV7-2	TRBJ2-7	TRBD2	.	TGTGCCAGCAGCTCCATAGCGGGAGGGCCTGGGGAGCAGTACTTC	CASSSIAGGPGEQYF
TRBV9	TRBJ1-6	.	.	TGTGCCAGCAGCTCCCGCCGGGACACCAATAATTCACCCCTCCACTTT	CASSSRRDTNNSPLHF
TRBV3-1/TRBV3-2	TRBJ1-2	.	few	TGTGCCAGCAGCCAAGATTCAGGTTCCTATGGCTACACCTTC	CASSQDSGSYGYTF
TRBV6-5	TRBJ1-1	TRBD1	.	TGTGCCAGCAGTAGGACAGGGGACACTGAAGCTTTCTTT	CASSRTGDTEAFF
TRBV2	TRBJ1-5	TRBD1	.	TGTGCCAGCAGTCGGACCACAGGGGTCAATCAGCCCCAGCATTTT	CASSRTTGVNQPQHF
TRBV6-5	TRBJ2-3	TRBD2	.	TGTGCCAGCAGTTATAGCGGGACTAGCACAGATACGCAGTATTTT	CASSYSGTSTDTQYF
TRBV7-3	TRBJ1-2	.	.	TGTGCCAGCAGCCCGGGACCTGCCTTGTATGGCTACACCTTC	CASSPGPALYGYTF
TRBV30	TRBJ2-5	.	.	TGTGCCTGGAACGCGCAAAGGGGGAGCCAAGAGACCCAGTACTTC	CAWNAQRGSQETQYF
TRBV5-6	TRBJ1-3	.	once	TGTGCCAGCAGCTTGACAGGAAGGGGAAACACCATATATTTT	CASSLTGRGNTIYF
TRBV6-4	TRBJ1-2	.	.	TGTGCCAGCAGTGACGGGGGCTACACCTTC	CASSDGGYTF
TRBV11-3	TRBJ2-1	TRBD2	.	TGTGCCAGCAGCCTTTCTAGCGGGGGGGCCAATGAGCAGTTCTTC	CASSLSSGGANEQFF
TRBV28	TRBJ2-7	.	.	TGTGCCGCCCAGGGGCCGACCTACGAGCAGTACTTC	CAAQGPTYEQYF
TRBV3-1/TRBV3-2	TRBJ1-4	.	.	TGTGCCAGCAGCCTCCTGGGGGAGGGAACGGATGAAAAACTGTTTTTT	CASSLLGEGTDEKLFF
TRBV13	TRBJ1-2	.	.	TGTGCCAGCACCCTAGTACGGGGGCGGGTTAGTGGCTACACCTTC	CASTLVRGRVSGYTF
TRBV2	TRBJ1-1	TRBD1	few	TGTGCCACTCAACAGGGGGCCGAGGACACTGAAGCTTTCTTT	CATQQGAEDTEAFF
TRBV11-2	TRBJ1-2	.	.	TGTGCCAGCAGCATTCAACAGCGATCTGCAAGGGGCTACACCTTC	CASSIQQRSARGYTF
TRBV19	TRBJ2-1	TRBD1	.	TGTGCCAGTAGTATCGGTCAGGGGGCGGGTTGGGGCAATGAGCAGTTCTTC	CASSIGQGAGWGNEQFF
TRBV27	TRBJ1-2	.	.	TGTGCCAGCAGTTTATCGTCTTTCCCCCGGACCTCAAGGGTTTTCTTC	CASSLSSFPRTSRVFF
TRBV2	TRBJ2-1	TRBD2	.	TGTGCCAGCACTCTGGAGGGAGGGAATGAGCAGTTCTTC	CASTLEGGNEQFF
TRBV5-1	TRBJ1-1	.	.	TGCGCCAGCAGCTTCGGCTGGGGAGGGAACACTGAAGCTTTCTTT	CASSFGWGGNTEAFF
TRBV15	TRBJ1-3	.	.	TGTGCCACCAGCAGAGATAAGAGCTCTGGAAACACCATATATTTT	CATSRDKSSGNTIYF
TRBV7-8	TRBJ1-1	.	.	TGTGCCAGCAGCTTAGAGAGGAACACTGAAGCTTTCTTT	CASSLERNTEAFF
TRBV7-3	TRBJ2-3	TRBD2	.	TGTGCCAGCAGCGCCGGGACTAGCGGGAGTACTACAGATACGCAGTATTTT	CASSAGTSGSTTDTQYF
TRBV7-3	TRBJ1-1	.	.	TGTGCCAGCAGCTTAACGTTCGGGAACACTGAAGCTTTCTTT	CASSLTFGNTEAFF
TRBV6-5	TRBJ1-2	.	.	TGTGCCAGCATCAAAGGAGATTTAGGCGGAAATGGCTACACCTTC	CASIKGDLGGNGYTF
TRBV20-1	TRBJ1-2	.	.	TGCAGTGCCGACGTCGGTGGCTACACCTTC	CSADVGGYTF
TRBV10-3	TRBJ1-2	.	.	TGTGCCATCAGTGAGCAGGACTATGGCTACACCTTC	CAISEQDYGYTF
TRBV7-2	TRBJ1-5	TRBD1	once	TGTGCCAGCAGCACACAGGGGAATCAGCCCCAGCATTTT	CASSTQGNQPQHF
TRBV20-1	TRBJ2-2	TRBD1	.	TGCAGTGCTAGTCCCCCGGGACAGGGGAACACCGGGGAGCTGTTTTTT	CSASPPGQGNTGELFF
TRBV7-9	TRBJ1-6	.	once	TGTGCCAGCAGCTTAGAACAGATCCTCCACTTT	CASSLEQILHF
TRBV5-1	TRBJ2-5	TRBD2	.	TGCGCCAGCAGCTTGGCGCCTAGCGGGGGGAACCAAGAGACCCAGTACTTC	CASSLAPSGGNQETQYF
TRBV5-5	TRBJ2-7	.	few	TGTGCCAGCAGCTTGTCAGGGACCCCCTACGAGCAGTACTTC	CASSLSGTPYEQYF
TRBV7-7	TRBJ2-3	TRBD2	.	TGTGCCAGCAGCTGGGGAGGGGACACAGATACGCAGTATTTT	CASSWGGDTDTQYF
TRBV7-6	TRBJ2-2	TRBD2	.	TGTGCCAGCAGCTTAGGTAGCGGGACGTTCACCGGGGAGCTGTTTTTT	CASSLGSGTFTGELFF
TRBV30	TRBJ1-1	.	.	TGTGCCTGGAGTGTAGGGGGGTTATGGGGCACTGAAGCTTTCTTT	CAWSVGGLWGTEAFF
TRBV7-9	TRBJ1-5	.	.	TGTGCCAGCAGCCCAGGGACCGTTTACGGCAATCAGCCCCAGCATTTT	CASSPGTVYGNQPQHF
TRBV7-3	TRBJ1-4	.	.	TGTGCCAGCAGCCAAACCGGGACTGATGAAAAACTGTTTTTT	CASSQTGTDEKLFF
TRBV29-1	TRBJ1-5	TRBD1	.	TGCAGCGTCTCACAGGGGTCAAGCCAGCCCCAGCATTTT	CSVSQGSSQPQHF
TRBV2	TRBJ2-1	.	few	TGTGCCAGCAGTAAAGACTATTTAACGAATGAGCAGTTCTTC	CASSKDYLTNEQFF